The 18 T cell receptor beta chains presented below share a single source sample, sequenced in a study of T cells in Graves' hyperthyroidism and ophthalmopathy. TCR beta CDR3 sequences were amplified from RNA transcripts. Primed by the HTBI set, a first-round RT-PCR was run on the TCR CDR3. TCRdb used MiXCR to reprocess the multiplex PCR reads, holding one entry per CDR3 protein. The data hold roughly 600,000 distinct CDR3 sequences, with 14% observed a single time. The sequenced material came from blood. The source of these receptors is a woman aged 45-65 years with Graves' ophthalmopathy.

This clonotype turned up a few times. The chain couples TRBV19 to TRBJ1-4; tentatively, D is TRBD1 (6 bases). The CDR3 length is 17 residues. Trimming shortened V by 10 bases and J by 7 bases, and 28 bases separated the two germline ends. In germline, CDR1 is LNHDA, CDR2 SQIVND (reference sequence). Here the CDR3 DNA reads TGTGCCACCACCCCCAGGGGACCGGGCCGGGCTAGTGAAAAACTGTTTTTT. This codes for CATTPRGPGRASEKLFF.

This clonotype has at least ten counts. The chain links TRBV24-1 to TRBJ2-1, with D perhaps TRBD1 or TRBD2 (5 bases each). The CDR3 loop spans 13 amino acids. The germline V and J ends were trimmed by 7 bases and 7 bases, with 13 bases remaining between them. From germline, CDR1 is KGHDR and CDR2 SFDVKD. In nucleotides, the CDR3 is TGTGCCACCAGGAGCGAGGGGATAAATGAGCAGTTCTTC. Its protein product is CATRSEGINEQFF.

The V call is TRBV5-1, the J call TRBJ2-3; 7 bases fit TRBD2. V shed 6 bases and J 3 bases; nucleotides not matched to a gene: 10. Germline V gives CDR1 SGHRS, CDR2 YFSETQ. This CDR3 comprises 15 residues. For the CDR3, the DNA is TGCGCCAGCAACCGTTGGGGGAGGGAGACAGATACGCAGTATTTT. It translates to CASNRWGRETDTQYF.

This clonotype was counted only a few times. The chain links TRBV12-5 to TRBJ1-4; D unresolved. The germline gives CDR1 LGHNT, CDR2 FRNRAP. CDR3 length: 14 amino acids. The ends were cut back, 6 bases at V and 5 bases at J, with 13 bases in the middle. This CDR3 is CASGTTHTNEKLFF. In DNA, the CDR3 is TGTGCTAGTGGCACAACGCACACGAATGAAAAACTGTTTTTT.

The chain links TRBV5-1 to TRBJ2-3; 8 bases line up with TRBD2. The V and J ends lost 2 bases and 1 base, in that order; junction bases with no gene match: 3. The CDR3 runs to 15 residues. Germline V gene sequence: CDR1 SGHRS, CDR2 YFSETQ. CDR3: CASSFETSGTDTQYF. The CDR3 DNA sequence: TGCGCCAGCAGCTTTGAGACTAGCGGCACAGATACGCAGTATTTT.

This clonotype was picked up many times. The J gene is TRBJ2-2, the V gene TRBV19; perhaps TRBD1 as D (6 bases). The ends were cut back, 5 bases at V and 1 base at J, with 8 bases in the middle. The germline V gene has CDR1 LNHDA and CDR2 SQIVND (reference sequence). There are 14 residues in the CDR3. The CDR3 loop reads CASSVQGNTGELFF. In DNA, the CDR3 is TGTGCCAGTAGTGTACAGGGGAACACCGGGGAGCTGTTTTTT.

The count of this clonotype is one. Since a much larger clone is just one base distant, this may be a read error. The V call is TRBV20-1, the J call TRBJ2-1; a weak D match, TRBD2 (6 bases). The last part of the DNA fits TRBJ2-7 better; the J call may be wrong. The CDR3 covers 17 residues. CDR1 and CDR2 from the germline V gene are DFQATT and SNEGSKA (reference sequence). The CDR3 sequence: CSARDPLRTGRYNEQYF. CDR3 DNA: TGCAGTGCTAGAGACCCCCTAAGAACCGGGAGATACAATGAGCAGTACTTC.

This chain connects TRBV4-3 to TRBJ2-1; 13 bases match TRBD2. V trimming: 2 bases; J trimming: 0 bases; junction bases outside the gene matches: 7. The germline V gene encodes CDR1 LGHNA and CDR2 YSLEER. The CDR3 is 19 residues long. The CDR3 DNA sequence: TGCGCCAGCAGCCAACGGACTAGCGGGAGTAGCGACTCCTACAATGAGCAGTTCTTC. Translated, it gives CASSQRTSGSSDSYNEQFF.

The V call is TRBV20-1, the J call TRBJ1-5; no clear D. Per germline, CDR1 DFQATT and CDR2 SNEGSKA (reference sequence). This CDR3 is 14 amino acids long. V lost 3 bases and J 1 base, leaving 10 bases between the germline ends. For the CDR3, the DNA is TGCAGTGCTAGGGGTCGACCGAGCAATCAGCCCCAGCATTTT. It yields the protein CSARGRPSNQPQHF.

This clonotype was seen repeatedly, ten times or more. The genes are TRBV20-1 and TRBJ2-5; possibly TRBD1 for D (6 bases). Germline V gene lookup returns CDR1 DFQATT and CDR2 SNEGSKA (reference sequence). CDR3 length: 14 residues. Deletions cut 3 bases from V and 3 bases from J, with 14 bases between. The CDR3 bases are TGCAGTGCTAGTACCTTAAAGGGGGAAGAGACCCAGTACTTC. Protein product: CSASTLKGEETQYF.

This clonotype has a count of ten or more. Written as DNA, the CDR3 is TGTGCCTGGGGACAGGGGGATGAAAAACTGTTTTTT. Its translation: CAWGQGDEKLFF. The rearrangement uses TRBV30 and TRBJ1-4; 10 bases align to TRBD1. Trimming took 5 bases from V and 6 from J; bases not matched to a gene: 0. This CDR3 contains 12 residues. Germline values: CDR1 GTSNPN, CDR2 SVGIG (reference sequence).

This clonotype was detected many times. CDR3 coding DNA: TGTGCCAGCAGTTACCCCTCTCGGGGAGGCACTGAAGCTTTCTTT. Protein sequence: CASSYPSRGGTEAFF. This chain links TRBV6-2 or TRBV6-3 with TRBJ1-1; D gene ambiguous. This CDR3 comprises 15 residues. Trimming stripped 2 bases from V and 4 bases from J, with 14 bases between. Germline assignment: CDR1 MNHEY and CDR2 SVGEGT.

The chain recombines TRBV7-3 with TRBJ2-1; D unresolved. Germline lookup yields CDR1 SGHTA and CDR2 FQGTGA. Trimming pared 0 bases from V and 9 bases from J, leaving 12 bases between. The CDR3 totals 14 residues. CDR3 bases: TGTGCCAGCAGCTTAACGGAAGACTCCACTGAGCAGTTCTTC. Translating gives CASSLTEDSTEQFF. Combining the CDR3 with reference TRBV7-3 and TRBJ2-1 gives the whole variable domain GAGVSQTPSNKVTEKGKYVELRCDPISGHTALYWYRQSLGQGPEFLIYFQGTGAADDSGLPNDRFFAVRPEGSVSTLKIQRTERGDSAVYLCASSLTEDSTEQFFGPGTRLTVL.

This clonotype has a count of ten or more. The CDR3 here is CSARDGHLNTEAFF. The CDR3 DNA follows: TGCAGTGCTAGAGATGGGCACTTGAACACTGAAGCTTTCTTT. This sequence joins TRBV20-1 and TRBJ1-1; no reliable D call. The germline CDR1 and CDR2 sequences are DFQATT and SNEGSKA (reference sequence). Trimming shortened V by 0 bases and J by 0 bases, and 8 bases separated the two germline ends. This CDR3 contains 14 residues.

The V gene is TRBV15, the J gene TRBJ2-7, with D perhaps matching TRBD1 (6 bases). CDR1 and CDR2 from the germline V gene are LNHNV and YYDKDF (reference sequence). The CDR3 is 15 residues long. V shed 4 bases and J shed 2 bases, with 15 bases lying between them. The CDR3 DNA reads as TGTGCCACCAGCAAATTAAGGGACATAGCCTACGAGCAGTACTTC. It specifies CATSKLRDIAYEQYF. Based on the CDR3 plus reference TRBV15 and TRBJ2-7, the full variable domain is DAMVIQNPRYQVTQFGKPVTLSCSQTLNHNVMYWYQQKSSQAPKLLFHYYDKDFNNEADTPDNFQSRRPNTSFCFLDIRSPGLGDTAMYLCATSKLRDIAYEQYFGPGTRLTVT.

This clonotype was counted many times. The chain couples TRBV7-9 to TRBJ1-1, with D perhaps matching TRBD1 (5 bases). CDR1 and CDR2 from the germline V gene are SEHNR and FQNEAQ (reference sequence). V was cut by 5 bases and J by 1 base, with 11 bases left in between. The CDR3 has 14 residues. DNA of the CDR3: TGTGCCAGCAGCCGGGACGGCTGGAACACTGAAGCTTTCTTT. Amino acids: CASSRDGWNTEAFF.

The chain carries TRBV6-2 or TRBV6-3 and TRBJ2-3, with 8 bases identical to TRBD2. This CDR3 is built from 14 residues. Germline loops: CDR1 MNHEY, CDR2 SVGEGT. V dropped 6 bases and J dropped 2; count of bases not matched to a gene: 4. Here the CDR3 DNA reads TGTGCCAGCAGAGGACTAGCCTTCACAGATACGCAGTATTTT. Amino acid sequence: CASRGLAFTDTQYF.

This clonotype was counted between two and nine times. The chain uses TRBV6-5 and TRBJ1-1; D uncertain. The CDR3 has 15 residues. Trimming stripped 3 bases from V and 0 bases from J, with 11 bases between. Germline CDR1 is MNHEY and CDR2 is SVGAGI. The CDR3 protein is CASSYGRVMNTEAFF. CDR3 DNA: TGTGCCAGCAGTTATGGTCGTGTAATGAACACTGAAGCTTTCTTT.